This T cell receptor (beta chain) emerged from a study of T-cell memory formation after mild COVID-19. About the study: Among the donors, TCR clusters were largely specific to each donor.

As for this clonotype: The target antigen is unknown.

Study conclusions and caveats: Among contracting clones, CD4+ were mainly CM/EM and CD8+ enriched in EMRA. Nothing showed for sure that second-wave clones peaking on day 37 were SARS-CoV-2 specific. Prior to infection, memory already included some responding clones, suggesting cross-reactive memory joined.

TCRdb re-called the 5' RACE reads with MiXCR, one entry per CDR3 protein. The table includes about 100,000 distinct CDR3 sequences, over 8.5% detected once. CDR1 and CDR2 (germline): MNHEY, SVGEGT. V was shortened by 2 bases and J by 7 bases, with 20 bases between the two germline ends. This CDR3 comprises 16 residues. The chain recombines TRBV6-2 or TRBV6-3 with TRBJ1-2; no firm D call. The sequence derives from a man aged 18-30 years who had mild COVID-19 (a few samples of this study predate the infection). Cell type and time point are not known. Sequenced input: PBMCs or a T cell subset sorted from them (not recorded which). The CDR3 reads CASSYVDRGPAAGYTF. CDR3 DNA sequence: TGTGCCAGCAGTTACGTGGACCGAGGGCCCGCTGCTGGCTACACCTTC.